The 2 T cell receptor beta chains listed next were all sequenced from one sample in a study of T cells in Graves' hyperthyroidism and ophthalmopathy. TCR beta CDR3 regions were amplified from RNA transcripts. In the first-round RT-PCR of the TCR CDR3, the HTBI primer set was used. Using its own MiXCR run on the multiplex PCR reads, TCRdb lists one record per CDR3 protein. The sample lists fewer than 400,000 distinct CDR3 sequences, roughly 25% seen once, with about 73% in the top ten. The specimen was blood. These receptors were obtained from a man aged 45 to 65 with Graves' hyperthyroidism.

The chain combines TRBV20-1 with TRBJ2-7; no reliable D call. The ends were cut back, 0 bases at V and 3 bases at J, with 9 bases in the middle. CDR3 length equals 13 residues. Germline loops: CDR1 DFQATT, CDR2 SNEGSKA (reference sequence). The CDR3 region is CSARDLAYYEQYF. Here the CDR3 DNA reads TGCAGTGCTAGAGACTTGGCATACTACGAGCAGTACTTC.

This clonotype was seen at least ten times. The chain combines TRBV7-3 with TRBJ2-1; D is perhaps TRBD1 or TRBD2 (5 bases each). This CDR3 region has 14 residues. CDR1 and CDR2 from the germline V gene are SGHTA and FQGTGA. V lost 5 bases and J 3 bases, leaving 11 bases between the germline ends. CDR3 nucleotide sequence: TGTGCCAGCAGCCCCAGTGGGGGCTACAATGAGCAGTTCTTC. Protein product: CASSPSGGYNEQFF.